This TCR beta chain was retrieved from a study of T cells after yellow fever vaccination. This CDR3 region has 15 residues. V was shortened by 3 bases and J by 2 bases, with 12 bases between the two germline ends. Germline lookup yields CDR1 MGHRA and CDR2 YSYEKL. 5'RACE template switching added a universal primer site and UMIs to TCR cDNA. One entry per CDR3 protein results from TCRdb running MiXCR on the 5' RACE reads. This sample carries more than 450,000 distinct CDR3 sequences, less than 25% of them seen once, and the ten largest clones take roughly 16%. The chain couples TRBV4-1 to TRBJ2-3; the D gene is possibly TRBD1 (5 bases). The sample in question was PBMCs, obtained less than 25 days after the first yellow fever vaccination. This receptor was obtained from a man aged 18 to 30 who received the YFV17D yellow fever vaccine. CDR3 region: CASSHQGSATDTQYF. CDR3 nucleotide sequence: TGCGCCAGCAGCCACCAGGGTTCGGCCACAGATACGCAGTATTTT.